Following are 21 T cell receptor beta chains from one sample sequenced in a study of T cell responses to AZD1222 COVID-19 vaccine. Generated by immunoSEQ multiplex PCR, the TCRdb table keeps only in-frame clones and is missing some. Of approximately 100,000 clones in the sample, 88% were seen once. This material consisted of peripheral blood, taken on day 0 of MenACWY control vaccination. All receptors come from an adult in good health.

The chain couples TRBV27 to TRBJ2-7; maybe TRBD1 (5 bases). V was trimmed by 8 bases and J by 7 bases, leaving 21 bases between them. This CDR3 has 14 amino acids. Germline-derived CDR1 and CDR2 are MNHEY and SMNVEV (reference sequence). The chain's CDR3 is CASYPQAGSEEQYF. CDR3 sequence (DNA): TGTGCCAGCTACCCGCAGGCAGGGTCGGAAGAGCAGTACTTC.

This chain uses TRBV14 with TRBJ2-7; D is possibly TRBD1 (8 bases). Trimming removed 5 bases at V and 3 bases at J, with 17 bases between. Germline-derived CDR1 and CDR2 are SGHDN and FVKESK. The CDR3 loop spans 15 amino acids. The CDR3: CASSKAGQVYYEQYF. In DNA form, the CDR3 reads TGTGCCAGCAGCAAAGCGGGACAGGTATACTACGAGCAGTACTTC.

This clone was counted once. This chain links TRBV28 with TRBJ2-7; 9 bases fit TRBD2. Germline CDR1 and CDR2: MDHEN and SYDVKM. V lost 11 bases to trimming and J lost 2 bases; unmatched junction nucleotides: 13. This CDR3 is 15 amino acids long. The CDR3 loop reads CASRRRSGGTYEQYF. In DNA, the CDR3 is TGTGCCTCACGACGACGGAGCGGGGGGACCTACGAGCAGTACTTC.

CDR3 residues: CASRVGRAGGELFF. The CDR3 bases are TGTGCCAGCAGGGTGGGAAGGGCCGGCGGGGAGCTGTTTTTT. The chain recombines TRBV5-5 with TRBJ2-2; D unclear. The CDR3 spans 14 residues. V was clipped by 5 bases and J by 7 bases, with 15 bases between them. Germline V gene data show CDR1 as SGHKS and CDR2 as YYEKEE (reference sequence). Together with reference TRBV5-5 and TRBJ2-2, the CDR3 gives the full variable domain: DAGVTQSPTHLIKTRGQQVTLRCSPISGHKSVSWYQQVLGQGPQFIFQYYEKEERGRGNFPDRFSARQFPNYSSELNVNALLLGDSALYLCASRVGRAGGELFFGEGSRLTVL.

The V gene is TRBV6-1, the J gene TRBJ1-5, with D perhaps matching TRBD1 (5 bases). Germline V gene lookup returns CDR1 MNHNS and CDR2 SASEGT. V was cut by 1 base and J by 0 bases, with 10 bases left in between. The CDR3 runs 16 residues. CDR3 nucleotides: TGTGCCAGCAGTGAAGTTAGGGGCCGTAGCAATCAGCCCCAGCATTTT. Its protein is CASSEVRGRSNQPQHF.

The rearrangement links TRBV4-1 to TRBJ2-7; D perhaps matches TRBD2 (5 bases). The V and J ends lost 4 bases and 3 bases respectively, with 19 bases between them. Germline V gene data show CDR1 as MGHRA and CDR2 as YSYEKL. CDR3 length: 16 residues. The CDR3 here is CASSPLPSEVFYEQYF. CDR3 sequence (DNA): TGCGCCAGCAGCCCCCTTCCCTCGGAGGTTTTCTACGAGCAGTACTTC.

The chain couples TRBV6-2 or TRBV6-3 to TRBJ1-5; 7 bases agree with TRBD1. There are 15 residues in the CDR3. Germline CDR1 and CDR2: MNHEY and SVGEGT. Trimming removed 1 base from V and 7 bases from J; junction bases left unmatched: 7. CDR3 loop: CASSYYTGRGQPQHF. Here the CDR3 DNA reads TGTGCCAGCAGTTACTATACCGGCAGGGGGCAGCCCCAGCATTTT.

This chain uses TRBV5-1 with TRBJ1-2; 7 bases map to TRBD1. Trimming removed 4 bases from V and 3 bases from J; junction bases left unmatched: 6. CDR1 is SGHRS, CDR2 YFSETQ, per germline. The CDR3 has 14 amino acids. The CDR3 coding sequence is TGCGCCAGCAGCAGGGAAGGGACAGACTATGGCTACACCTTC. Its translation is CASSREGTDYGYTF.

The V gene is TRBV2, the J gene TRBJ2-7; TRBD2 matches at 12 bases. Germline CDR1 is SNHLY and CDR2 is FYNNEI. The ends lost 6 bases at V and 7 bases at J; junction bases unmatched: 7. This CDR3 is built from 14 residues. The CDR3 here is CASRPPGTSGEQYF. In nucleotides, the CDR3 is TGTGCCAGCAGACCTCCCGGGACTAGCGGGGAGCAGTACTTC.

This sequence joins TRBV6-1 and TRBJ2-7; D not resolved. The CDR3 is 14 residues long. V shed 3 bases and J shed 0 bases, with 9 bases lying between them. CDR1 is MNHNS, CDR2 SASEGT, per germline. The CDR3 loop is CASSDLHLSYEQYF. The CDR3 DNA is TGTGCCAGCAGTGACCTACACCTCTCCTACGAGCAGTACTTC.

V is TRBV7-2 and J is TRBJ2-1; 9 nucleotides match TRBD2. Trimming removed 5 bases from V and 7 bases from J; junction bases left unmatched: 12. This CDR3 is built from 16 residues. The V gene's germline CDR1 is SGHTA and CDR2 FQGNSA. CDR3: CASSRRAGGRGNEQFF. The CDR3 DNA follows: TGTGCCAGCAGCAGGAGGGCGGGAGGGCGCGGGAATGAGCAGTTCTTC.

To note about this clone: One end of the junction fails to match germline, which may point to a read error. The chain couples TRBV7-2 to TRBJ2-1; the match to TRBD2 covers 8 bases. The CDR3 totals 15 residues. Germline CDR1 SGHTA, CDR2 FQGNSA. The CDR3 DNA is TGTGCCGGCAGCTTAGCTAGCGGGTTCCAGCATGAGCAGTTCTTC. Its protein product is CAGSLASGFQHEQFF. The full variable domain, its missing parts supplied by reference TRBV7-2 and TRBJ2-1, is GAGVSQSPSNKVTEKGKDVELRCDPISGHTALYWYRQSLGQGLEFLIYFQGNSAPDKSGLPSDRFSAERTGGSVSTLTIQRTQQEDSAVYLCAGSLASGFQHEQFFGPGTRLTVL.

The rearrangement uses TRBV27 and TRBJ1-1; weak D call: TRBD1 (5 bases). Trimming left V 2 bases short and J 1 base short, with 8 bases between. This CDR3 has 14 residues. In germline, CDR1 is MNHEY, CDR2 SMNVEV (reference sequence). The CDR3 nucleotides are TGTGCCAGCAGTTTAGCGGGGGGGAACACTGAAGCTTTCTTT. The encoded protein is CASSLAGGNTEAFF.

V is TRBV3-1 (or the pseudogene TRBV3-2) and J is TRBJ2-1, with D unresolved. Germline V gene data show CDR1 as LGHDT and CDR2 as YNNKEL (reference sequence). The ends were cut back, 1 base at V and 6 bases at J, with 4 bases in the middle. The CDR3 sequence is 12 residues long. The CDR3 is CASSQAPNEQFF. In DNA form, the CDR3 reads TGTGCCAGCAGCCAAGCGCCCAATGAGCAGTTCTTC.

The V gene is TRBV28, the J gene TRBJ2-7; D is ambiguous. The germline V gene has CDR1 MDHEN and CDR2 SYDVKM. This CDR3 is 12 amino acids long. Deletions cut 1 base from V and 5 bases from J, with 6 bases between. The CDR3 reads CASSLFVHEQYF. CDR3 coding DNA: TGTGCCAGCAGTTTATTCGTCCACGAGCAGTACTTC.

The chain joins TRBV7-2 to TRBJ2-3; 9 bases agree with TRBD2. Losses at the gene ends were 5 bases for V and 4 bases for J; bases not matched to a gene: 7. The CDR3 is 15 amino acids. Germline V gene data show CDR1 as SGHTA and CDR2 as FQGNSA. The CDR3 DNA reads TGTGCCAGCAGCCCGGATAGCGGGGGTCCAGATACGCAGTATTTT. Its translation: CASSPDSGGPDTQYF.

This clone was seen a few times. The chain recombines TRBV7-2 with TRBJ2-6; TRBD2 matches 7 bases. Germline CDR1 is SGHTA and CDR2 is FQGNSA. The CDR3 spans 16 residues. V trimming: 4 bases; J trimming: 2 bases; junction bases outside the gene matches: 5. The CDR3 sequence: CASSSGEGAGANVLTF. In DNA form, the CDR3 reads TGTGCCAGCAGCTCTGGGGAGGGAGCTGGGGCCAACGTCCTGACTTTC.

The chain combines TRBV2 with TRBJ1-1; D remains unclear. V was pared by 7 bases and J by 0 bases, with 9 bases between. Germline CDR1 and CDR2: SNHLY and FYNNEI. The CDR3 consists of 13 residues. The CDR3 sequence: CASTNIMNTEAFF. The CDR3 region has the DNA TGTGCCAGCACTAATATCATGAACACTGAAGCTTTCTTT. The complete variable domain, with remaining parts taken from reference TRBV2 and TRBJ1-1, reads EPEVTQTPSHQVTQMGQEVILRCVPISNHLYFYWYRQILGQKVEFLVSFYNNEISEKSEIFDDQFSVERPDGSNFTLKIRSTKLEDSAMYFCASTNIMNTEAFFGQGTRLTVV.

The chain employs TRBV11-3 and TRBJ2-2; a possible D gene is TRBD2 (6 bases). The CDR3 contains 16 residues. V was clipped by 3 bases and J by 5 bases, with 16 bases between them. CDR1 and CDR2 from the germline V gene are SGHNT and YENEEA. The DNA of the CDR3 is TGTGCCAGCAGCTTGGGCTGGGAGGCGTCAACCGGGGAGCTGTTTTTT. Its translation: CASSLGWEASTGELFF.

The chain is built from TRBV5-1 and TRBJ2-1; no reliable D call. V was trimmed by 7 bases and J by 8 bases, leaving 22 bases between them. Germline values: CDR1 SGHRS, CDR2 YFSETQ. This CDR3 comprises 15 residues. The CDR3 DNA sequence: TGCGCCAGCGCCGGTCGGTCGGTTGCCTGGGATGAGCAGTTCTTC. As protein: CASAGRSVAWDEQFF.

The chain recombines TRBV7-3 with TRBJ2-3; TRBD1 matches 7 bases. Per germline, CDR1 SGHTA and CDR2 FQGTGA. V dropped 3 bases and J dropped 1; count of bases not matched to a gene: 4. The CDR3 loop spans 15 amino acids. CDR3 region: CASSFGTVRTDTQYF. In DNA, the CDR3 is TGTGCCAGCAGCTTTGGGACAGTCCGCACAGATACGCAGTATTTT.